Below are 18 T cell receptor beta chains sequenced from a single sample in a study of T-cell reconstitution after alpha-beta-depleted transplantation in children. Researchers prepared the TCRbeta library using unique molecular identifiers, the study reports. TCRdb called the PCR reads again in MiXCR, with one record for every CDR3 protein. The sample lists about 610,000 distinct CDR3 sequences, roughly a tenth occurring once. The source was PBMCs from the stem cell graft donor, collected from the stem cell graft. The receptors originated from a human donor who donated a stem cell graft to a child with acute myeloid leukemia.

This clonotype has only one observation. Mismatch with germline at one junction end may stem from a read error. The V gene is TRBV19, the J gene TRBJ2-3; D is tentatively TRBD1 or TRBD2 (5 bases each). This CDR3 contains 16 residues. Looked up from germline, CDR1 is LNHDA and CDR2 is SQIVND (reference sequence). CDR3 in DNA: TGTGCCAGTACCTCCATAGTGGGAGAGGTGACAGATACACAGTATTTT. Translated: CASTSIVGEVTDTQYF.

The J gene is TRBJ2-7, the V gene TRBV28; TRBD2 matches at 8 bases. There are 14 residues in the CDR3. Losses at the gene ends were 6 bases for V and 3 bases for J; bases not matched to a gene: 7. The germline V gene encodes CDR1 MDHEN and CDR2 SYDVKM. CDR3 nucleotide sequence: TGTGCCAGCAGCCCCGGGACTAGGGGCTACGAGCAGTACTTC. Its translation: CASSPGTRGYEQYF.

This clonotype was detected ten times or more. The CDR3 loop is CASSSTSPNTGELFF. CDR3 nucleotides: TGTGCCAGCAGTTCTACTAGCCCCAACACCGGGGAGCTGTTTTTT. The chain uses TRBV12-3 or TRBV12-4 and TRBJ2-2; D perhaps matches TRBD2 (6 bases). The CDR3 covers 15 residues. Trimming left V 4 bases short and J 2 bases short, with 11 bases between.

The rearrangement uses TRBV29-1 and TRBJ2-1; D not certain. The CDR3 is made up of 13 amino acids. The V and J ends lost 4 bases and 2 bases respectively, with 9 bases between them. The germline gives CDR1 SQVTM, CDR2 ANQGSEA. The CDR3 sequence is CSVARLPYNEQFF. The CDR3 nucleotides are TGCAGCGTTGCCAGGCTTCCCTACAATGAGCAGTTCTTC.

This clonotype showed up many times. The V gene is TRBV4-3, the J gene TRBJ2-7, with D possibly being TRBD2 (6 bases). With 1 base removed from V and 2 bases from J, the gap between germline ends came to 12 bases. The germline CDR1 and CDR2 sequences are LGHNA and YSLEER. The CDR3 runs 15 residues. The CDR3 DNA reads as TGCGCCAGCAGCCAAGGGCGGGGCTGGCCCTACGAGCAGTACTTC. Its protein is CASSQGRGWPYEQYF.

The chain couples TRBV12-3 or TRBV12-4 to TRBJ2-1; TRBD2 agrees at 14 bases. V shed 4 bases and J 6 bases; nucleotides not matched to a gene: 8. This CDR3 has 17 amino acids. In nucleotides, the CDR3 is TGTGCCAGCAGTTCCGGGACTAGCGGGAGTATACCCAATGAGCAGTTCTTC. Its protein product is CASSSGTSGSIPNEQFF.

This clonotype was seen at least ten times. The chain couples TRBV19 to TRBJ2-1, with 8 positions matching TRBD2. The ends lost 7 bases at V and 0 bases at J; junction bases unmatched: 2. CDR1 and CDR2 from the germline V gene are LNHDA and SQIVND (reference sequence). CDR3 length: 14 residues. CDR3 DNA sequence: TGTGCCAGTAAGGGACTAGTCTCCTACAATGAGCAGTTCTTC. Residues: CASKGLVSYNEQFF.

The V call is TRBV9, the J call TRBJ2-7, with D maybe TRBD2 (5 bases). V lost 0 bases and J 0 bases, leaving 13 bases between the germline ends. CDR1 is SGDLS and CDR2 is YYNGEE in the germline V gene. The CDR3 covers 16 residues. CDR3 sequence (DNA): TGTGCCAGCAGCGTAGGCCCCGGAGAGGGCTCCTACGAGCAGTACTTC. This sequence encodes CASSVGPGEGSYEQYF.

Of note for this clonotype: This CDR3 is missing its conserved last phenylalanine or tryptophan, likely due to a read error. This chain links TRBV6-1 with TRBJ2-1, with D possibly matching TRBD2 (5 bases). Germline values: CDR1 MNHNS, CDR2 SASEGT. V was trimmed by 6 bases and J by 5 bases, leaving 17 bases between them. The CDR3 spans 15 residues. CDR3 residues: CASSRLAQVDNEQFC. The CDR3 DNA follows: TGTGCCAGCAGCCGCCTAGCTCAAGTGGACAATGAGCAGTTCTGC.

Ten or more counts support this clonotype. This chain connects TRBV7-9 to TRBJ2-5, with D possibly TRBD1 on 5 matching bases. The CDR3 covers 13 residues. CDR1 is SEHNR and CDR2 is FQNEAQ in the germline V gene (reference sequence). Trimming stripped 6 bases from V and 6 bases from J, with 14 bases between. This CDR3 is CASSHRGPQTQYF. DNA for the CDR3: TGTGCCAGCAGTCATAGGGGTCCGCAGACCCAGTACTTC. The full variable domain, in which reference TRBV7-9 and TRBJ2-5 provide the parts outside the CDR3, is DTGVSQNPRHKITKRGQNVTFRCDPISEHNRLYWYRQTLGQGPEFLTYFQNEAQLEKSRLLSDRFSAERPKGSFSTLEIQRTEQGDSAMYLCASSHRGPQTQYFGPGTRLLVL.

This clonotype occurred a few times. The gene calls are TRBV20-1 and TRBJ2-1; TRBD2 matches 8 bases. The CDR3 is made up of 14 amino acids. V shed 4 bases, J shed 4 bases, and the junction held 6 bases outside the gene matches. CDR1 DFQATT and CDR2 SNEGSKA come from the germline V gene (reference sequence). The CDR3 region has the DNA TGCAGTGCTACAACTAGCGGAGGTTACAATGAGCAGTTCTTC. Encoded protein: CSATTSGGYNEQFF.

This clonotype has more than one count but fewer than ten. V and J are TRBV28 and TRBJ2-7, with TRBD1 identical over 10 bases. This CDR3 region has 12 residues. J gave up 6 bases and V 7 bases, and 3 bases lay outside the gene matches. Germline CDR1 MDHEN, CDR2 SYDVKM. CDR3 region: CASTRQGAEQYF. CDR3 DNA: TGTGCCAGCACCAGACAGGGGGCCGAGCAGTACTTC. The complete variable domain, with remaining parts taken from reference TRBV28 and TRBJ2-7, reads DVKVTQSSRYLVKRTGEKVFLECVQDMDHENMFWYRQDPGLGLRLIYFSYDVKMKEKGDIPEGYSVSREKKERFSLILESASTNQTSMYLCASTRQGAEQYFGPGTRLTVT.

This clonotype was seen repeatedly, ten times or more. This chain uses TRBV6-2 or TRBV6-3 with TRBJ1-1; D not resolved. V lost 2 bases and J lost 7, with 5 bases in between. The CDR3 sequence is 11 residues long. CDR1 MNHEY and CDR2 SVGEGT come from the germline V gene. The CDR3 sequence: CASSYNGEAFF. DNA of the CDR3: TGTGCCAGCAGTTACAACGGTGAAGCTTTCTTT.

This clonotype has ten or more counts. The V gene is TRBV6-5, the J gene TRBJ2-7; TRBD2 matches at 8 bases. The CDR3 covers 17 residues. The V segment lost 0 bases and the J segment 7 bases; nucleotides outside the gene matches: 14. Germline CDR1 reads MNHEY; CDR2 reads SVGAGI. The CDR3 loop is CASSYSPLAGRSGEQYF. CDR3 nucleotides: TGTGCCAGCAGTTACTCTCCGTTAGCGGGAAGGTCGGGGGAGCAGTACTTC.

The chain combines TRBV20-1 with TRBJ1-5, with D uncertain. CDR1 DFQATT and CDR2 SNEGSKA come from the germline V gene (reference sequence). The CDR3 runs 12 residues. V lost 1 base, J lost 15 bases, and 16 bases lay in between. The CDR3 sequence is CSARVQDGRRHF. In nucleotides, the CDR3 is TGCAGTGCTAGAGTCCAGGACGGGCGGCGGCATTTT.

This clonotype was seen more than once but under ten times. J is TRBJ2-1 and V is TRBV20-1; the match to TRBD2 covers 9 bases. The germline CDR1 and CDR2 sequences are DFQATT and SNEGSKA (reference sequence). The J segment lost 6 bases and the V segment lost 3 bases, leaving 6 bases of the junction unmatched. The CDR3 consists of 14 residues. CDR3 bases: TGCAGTGCTAGGAAACCACTAGCGGGCAATGAGCAGTTCTTC. It translates to CSARKPLAGNEQFF.

There are a few counts of this clonotype. The CDR3 DNA reads TGCGCCAGCAGCCAAGCCCTACAGGGCGCAGATACGCAGTATTTT. Its translation is CASSQALQGADTQYF. The rearrangement joins TRBV4-3 to TRBJ2-3; D might be TRBD1 (6 bases). Deletions cut 1 base from V and 4 bases from J, with 12 bases between. Germline V gene lookup returns CDR1 LGHNA and CDR2 YSLEER. CDR3 length: 15 amino acids.

The J gene is TRBJ1-5, the V gene TRBV28, with TRBD1 as a possible D gene (6 bases). CDR3 length: 16 amino acids. Trimming stripped 7 bases from V and 6 bases from J, with 22 bases between. Germline V lookup: CDR1 MDHEN, CDR2 SYDVKM. CDR3 amino acids: CASTPTTGAKGQPQHF. CDR3 DNA: TGTGCCAGCACCCCGACCACGGGGGCGAAGGGTCAGCCCCAGCATTTT.